The 10 T cell receptor beta chains reported below all come from one sample, sequenced in a study of OX40 agonist ivuxolimab in advanced cancers. Measured with immunoSEQ multiplex PCR; TCRdb has only the in-frame clones, and not every one. The sample shows approximately 55,000 clones, about 85% of them seen only once. The specimen comprised CD4+ or CD8+ T cells sorted from blood, sampled in a trial of the OX40 agonist ivuxolimab. The source is an adult with an advanced solid tumor such as melanoma, head and neck, liver or kidney cancer.

The J gene is TRBJ2-1, the V gene TRBV6-6, with 10 bases matching TRBD2. Germline V CDR1 and CDR2: MNHNY, SVGAGI (reference sequence). V lost 5 bases to trimming and J lost 15 bases; unmatched junction nucleotides: 13. The length of the CDR3 is 14 residues. CDR3 region: CASSGTSAIPGGFF. CDR3 DNA sequence: TGTGCCAGCAGTGGGACTAGCGCAATCCCCGGGGGGTTCTTC.

J is TRBJ2-3 and V is TRBV29-1; 7 bases fit TRBD2. CDR3 length: 12 amino acids. V gave up 5 bases and J gave up 8 bases; unmatched junction bases: 7. Per germline, CDR1 SQVTM and CDR2 ANQGSEA. The CDR3, as DNA: TGCAGCGTTTATCCGGGAGGCGTTACGCAGTATTTT. It specifies CSVYPGGVTQYF.

This chain uses TRBV13 with TRBJ2-1; 11 nucleotides line up with TRBD1. The trim removed 5 bases at V and 9 bases at J, leaving 9 bases unmatched. This CDR3 region has 15 residues. Germline CDR1 PRHDT, CDR2 FYEKMQ (reference sequence). The CDR3 here is CASSPDRGLEGEQFF. CDR3 DNA: TGTGCCAGCAGCCCGGACAGGGGGCTGGAAGGTGAGCAGTTCTTC.

This chain connects TRBV7-2 to TRBJ2-1; 12 positions match TRBD1. J gave up 8 bases and V 3 bases, and 5 bases lay outside the gene matches. Germline V gene lookup returns CDR1 SGHTA and CDR2 FQGNSA. The CDR3 is 15 residues long. CDR3 region: CASSFGTGGFDEQFF. The CDR3 DNA is TGTGCCAGCAGCTTTGGGACAGGGGGCTTCGATGAGCAGTTCTTC.

V is TRBV19 and J is TRBJ2-7; possibly TRBD2 for D (5 bases). Germline assignment: CDR1 LNHDA and CDR2 SQIVND (reference sequence). The ends were cut back, 1 base at V and 0 bases at J, with 10 bases in the middle. The CDR3 spans 15 residues. CDR3 nucleotides: TGTGCCAGTAGTATAGTCTCCGGGAACTCCTACGAGCAGTACTTC. It encodes CASSIVSGNSYEQYF.

The chain has TRBV7-9 and TRBJ2-6; D might be TRBD1 or TRBD2, each matching 6 bases. This CDR3 spans 17 amino acids. V was trimmed by 5 bases and J by 1 base, leaving 15 bases between them. Germline V gene sequence: CDR1 SEHNR, CDR2 FQNEAQ (reference sequence). This chain's CDR3 is CASSRQQGRSGANVLTF. In DNA, the CDR3 is TGTGCCAGCAGCCGACAGCAGGGGAGGTCTGGGGCCAACGTCCTGACTTTC. The full variable domain, with the rest looked up from reference TRBV7-9 and TRBJ2-6, is DTGVSQNPRHKITKRGQNVTFRCDPISEHNRLYWYRQTLGQGPEFLTYFQNEAQLEKSRLLSDRFSAERPKGSFSTLEIQRTEQGDSAMYLCASSRQQGRSGANVLTFGAGSRLTVL.

This chain links TRBV19 with TRBJ2-7; 7 nucleotides agree with TRBD1. The V gene end was trimmed by 5 bases and the J gene end by 11 bases; junction bases not matched to a gene: 9. Germline V lookup: CDR1 LNHDA, CDR2 SQIVND (reference sequence). This CDR3 is 12 amino acids long. This CDR3 reads CASSGLGGQKYF. CDR3 in DNA: TGTGCCAGTAGTGGATTAGGGGGACAGAAGTACTTC.

The CDR3 protein is CSVSAGGISKNIQYF. For the CDR3, the DNA is TGCAGCGTCTCAGCGGGAGGGATATCCAAAAACATTCAGTACTTC. The V gene is TRBV29-1, the J gene TRBJ2-4, with 10 nucleotides matching TRBD2. The CDR3 length is 15 residues. Losses at the gene ends were 6 bases for V and 2 bases for J; bases not matched to a gene: 7. Germline values: CDR1 SQVTM, CDR2 ANQGSEA.

The V call is TRBV18, the J call TRBJ1-3; weak D call: TRBD1 (6 bases). Between the trimmed V and J ends, which lost 1 base and 0 bases, there was a span of 7 bases. The CDR3 spans 15 residues. Germline assignment: CDR1 KGHSH and CDR2 LQKENI. The CDR3 region has the DNA TGTGCCAGCTCACCACAGGGGGTCTCTGGAAACACCATATATTTT. Encoded protein: CASSPQGVSGNTIYF. Supplemented by reference TRBV18 and TRBJ1-3, the full variable domain reads NAGVMQNPRHLVRRRGQEARLRCSPMKGHSHVYWYRQLPEEGLKFMVYLQKENIIDESGMPKERFSAEFPKEGPSILRIQQVVRGDSAAYFCASSPQGVSGNTIYFGEGSWLTVV.

This clone was detected only once. The rearrangement uses TRBV11-2 and TRBJ2-7, with a tentative D call TRBD1 (6 bases). V was shortened by 5 bases and J by 2 bases, with 13 bases between the two germline ends. The CDR3 has 14 residues. In germline, CDR1 is SGHAT, CDR2 FQNNGV. As DNA, the CDR3 is TGTGCCAGCAGCCCACCGACAGGAACCTACGAGCAGTACTTC. It encodes CASSPPTGTYEQYF.